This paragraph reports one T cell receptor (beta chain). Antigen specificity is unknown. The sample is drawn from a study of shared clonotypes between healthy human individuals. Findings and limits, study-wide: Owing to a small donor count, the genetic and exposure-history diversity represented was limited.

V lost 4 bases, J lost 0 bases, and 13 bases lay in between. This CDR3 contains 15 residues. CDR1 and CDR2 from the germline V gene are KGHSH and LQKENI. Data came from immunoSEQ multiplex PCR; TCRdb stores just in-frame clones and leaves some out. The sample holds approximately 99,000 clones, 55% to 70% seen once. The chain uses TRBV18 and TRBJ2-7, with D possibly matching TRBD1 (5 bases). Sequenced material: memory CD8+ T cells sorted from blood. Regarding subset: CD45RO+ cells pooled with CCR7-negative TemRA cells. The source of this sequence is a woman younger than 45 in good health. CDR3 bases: TGTGCCAGCTCACGAAGTTCTCAGGGCTCCTACGAGCAGTACTTC. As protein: CASSRSSQGSYEQYF.